This entry lists 32 T cell receptor beta chains sequenced from one sample in a study of blood T cell repertoires in COVID-19. Generated by immunoSEQ multiplex PCR, the TCRdb table keeps only in-frame clones and is missing some. The sample has fewer than 100,000 clones; more than 75% are singletons. Material for sequencing was peripheral blood. Every receptor here comes from a human donor with acute or convalescent COVID-19. The donor label of this sample is uncertain.

This clone showed up just once. The genes are TRBV27 and TRBJ2-7; D is perhaps TRBD1 (7 bases). Germline V lookup: CDR1 MNHEY, CDR2 SMNVEV (reference sequence). The CDR3 extends over 14 amino acids. Trimming removed 11 bases from V and 7 bases from J, with 24 bases in between. The CDR3 nucleotides read TGTGCCTCCTCCAGGGCGGGCAGGGGGAGGGAGCAGTACTTC. Its protein product is CASSRAGRGREQYF.

V and J are TRBV29-1 and TRBJ1-1; D is ambiguous. V shed 0 bases and J shed 0 bases, with 11 bases lying between them. Germline V gene data show CDR1 as SQVTM and CDR2 as ANQGSEA. The CDR3 covers 15 residues. CDR3 sequence: CSVEDAFYVNTEAFF. In DNA form, the CDR3 reads TGCAGCGTTGAAGATGCGTTTTATGTGAACACTGAAGCTTTCTTT. Full variable domain (missing parts from reference TRBV29-1 and TRBJ1-1): SAVISQKPSRDICQRGTSLTIQCQVDSQVTMMFWYRQQPGQSLTLIATANQGSEATYESGFVIDKFPISRPNLTFSTLTVSNMSPEDSSIYLCSVEDAFYVNTEAFFGQGTRLTVV.

This chain joins TRBV7-9 and TRBJ2-2, with TRBD1 matching over 9 bases. Losses at the gene ends were 6 bases for V and 3 bases for J; bases not matched to a gene: 2. Germline CDR1 and CDR2: SEHNR and FQNEAQ (reference sequence). The CDR3 has 14 residues. Written as DNA, the CDR3 is TGTGCCAGCAGGACAGGGGGTGACACCGGGGAGCTGTTTTTT. Its translation is CASRTGGDTGELFF.

This clone was seen only once. The genes are TRBV15 and TRBJ1-2; TRBD1 matches at 8 bases. The germline V gene has CDR1 LNHNV and CDR2 YYDKDF (reference sequence). This CDR3 is 16 amino acids long. The V gene end was trimmed by 0 bases and the J gene end by 8 bases; junction bases not matched to a gene: 11. CDR3 sequence (DNA): TGTGCCACCAGCAGAGATTTGGCAGGGGGCGCTTACGGCTACACCTTC. This codes for CATSRDLAGGAYGYTF.

The count of this clone is one. The J gene is TRBJ2-3, the V gene TRBV5-1; tentative D call: TRBD1 (5 bases). Per the germline V gene, CDR1 is SGHRS and CDR2 is YFSETQ. The CDR3 sequence is 14 residues long. Trimming cost V 8 bases and J 0 bases, with 13 bases left between them. CDR3 bases: TGCGCCAGTACGACAGTTCCAAGCACAGATACGCAGTATTTT. It translates to CASTTVPSTDTQYF.

The chain joins TRBV5-1 to TRBJ1-5, with a weak D call TRBD1 (5 bases). This CDR3 spans 14 amino acids. Germline V gene lookup returns CDR1 SGHRS and CDR2 YFSETQ. The V and J ends lost 3 bases and 2 bases respectively, with 9 bases between them. CDR3 nucleotide sequence: TGCGCCAGCAGCTGGGGCAGTGGCAATCAGCCCCAGCATTTT. It encodes CASSWGSGNQPQHF.

This sequence joins TRBV18 and TRBJ1-1; 7 bases are shared with TRBD1. This CDR3 comprises 16 residues. Germline V gene lookup returns CDR1 KGHSH and CDR2 LQKENI. Trimming cost V 6 bases and J 0 bases; bases outside gene matches: 10. CDR3 sequence (DNA): TGTGCCAGCTCGCTTGTACAGGGGACTTTGAACACTGAAGCTTTCTTT. It yields the protein CASSLVQGTLNTEAFF.

The chain links TRBV29-1 to TRBJ1-5; 9 bases line up with TRBD1. Unmatched junction bases numbered 3, after V lost 7 bases and J lost 2 bases. The CDR3 spans 13 residues. CDR1 and CDR2 (germline): SQVTM, ANQGSEA. The chain's CDR3 is CSATGGRNQPQHF. In nucleotides, the CDR3 is TGCAGCGCCACAGGGGGCCGCAATCAGCCCCAGCATTTT.

The chain links TRBV28 to TRBJ1-2, with 9 bases lining up with TRBD1. The CDR3 contains 16 residues. With V trimmed by 6 bases and J by 6 bases, 14 bases remained unmatched. The germline gives CDR1 MDHEN, CDR2 SYDVKM. The CDR3 loop reads CASRVLGDREYHGYTF. CDR3 sequence (DNA): TGTGCCAGCAGGGTACTCGGGGACAGGGAATACCATGGCTACACCTTC.

The chain couples TRBV19 to TRBJ1-4; tentative D call: TRBD1 (5 bases). The CDR3 has 15 residues. V was pared by 4 bases and J by 7 bases, with 16 bases between. Per germline, CDR1 LNHDA and CDR2 SQIVND (reference sequence). CDR3 amino acids: CASSSTGGTGEKLFF. The CDR3 DNA reads as TGTGCCAGTAGTAGCACAGGCGGGACCGGTGAAAAACTGTTTTTT.

V is TRBV28 and J is TRBJ1-3; D not certain. Per the germline V gene, CDR1 is MDHEN and CDR2 is SYDVKM. V shed 3 bases and J shed 0 bases, with 9 bases lying between them. This CDR3 is built from 15 residues. The CDR3 nucleotides are TGTGCCAGCAGTTTTAACAGCCTCTCTGGAAACACCATATATTTT. Its translation is CASSFNSLSGNTIYF.

J is TRBJ2-7 and V is TRBV10-1; 8 positions agree with TRBD1. CDR1 is WNHNN and CDR2 is SYGVQD in the germline V gene (reference sequence). The CDR3 loop spans 13 amino acids. Trimming at V came to 5 bases and at J to 6 bases, leaving 6 bases not matched to a gene. The CDR3: CASSPGTGGEQYF. The CDR3 DNA follows: TGCGCCAGCAGTCCCGGGACAGGTGGCGAGCAGTACTTC.

This chain uses TRBV6-5 with TRBJ2-7; D is uncertain. V was trimmed by 0 bases and J by 2 bases, leaving 8 bases between them. CDR3 length: 14 residues. Germline V gene sequence: CDR1 MNHEY, CDR2 SVGAGI. The CDR3 DNA reads as TGTGCCAGCAGTTACTCATTGGGCCCCTACGAGCAGTACTTC. As protein: CASSYSLGPYEQYF.

This clone has more than one count but fewer than ten. This chain links TRBV4-1 with TRBJ2-2; D gene unclear. The germline CDR1 and CDR2 sequences are MGHRA and YSYEKL. The germline V and J ends were trimmed by 0 bases and 6 bases, with 11 bases remaining between them. The CDR3 totals 15 residues. The CDR3 nucleotides are TGCGCCAGCAGCCAAGATAATCCCTACCCCGGGGAGCTGTTTTTT. It is translated as CASSQDNPYPGELFF.

The chain has TRBV11-1 and TRBJ1-1; possibly TRBD1 for D (5 bases). Germline assignment: CDR1 SGHAT and CDR2 FQDESV (reference sequence). V lost 2 bases to trimming and J lost 0 bases, with 13 bases between them. This CDR3 has 16 residues. CDR3 in amino acids: CASSLHGGGMNTEAFF. The CDR3, as DNA: TGTGCCAGCAGCTTACATGGGGGGGGTATGAACACTGAAGCTTTCTTT. Supplemented by reference TRBV11-1 and TRBJ1-1, the full variable domain reads EAEVAQSPRYKITEKSQAVAFWCDPISGHATLYWYRQILGQGPELLVQFQDESVVDDSQLPKDRFSAERLKGVDSTLKIQPAELGDSAMYLCASSLHGGGMNTEAFFGQGTRLTVV.

The chain joins TRBV18 to TRBJ2-7; 8 bases agree with TRBD2. The germline gives CDR1 KGHSH, CDR2 LQKENI. The CDR3 consists of 15 residues. After removal of 6 bases from V and 0 bases from J, the junction contained 7 bases not matched to a gene. CDR3 residues: CASSAGLAGSYEQYF. The CDR3 DNA follows: TGTGCCAGCTCCGCTGGACTAGCCGGCTCCTACGAGCAGTACTTC.

This clone was found once. The V gene is TRBV21-1, the J gene TRBJ1-5; TRBD1 is the table's D call and was not checked against the DNA. TRBV21-1 is termed a pseudogene. This CDR3 comprises 17 residues. The CDR3 reads CASSLQAQGGRNQPQHF. The CDR3 DNA follows: TGTGCCAGCAGCCTTCAGGCCCAGGGGGGCCGCAATCAGCCCCAGCATTTT.

This clone turned up a few times. The chain carries TRBV5-5 and TRBJ1-2; tentatively, D is TRBD1 (5 bases). The CDR3 is made up of 15 amino acids. Per germline, CDR1 SGHKS and CDR2 YYEKEE (reference sequence). The V and J ends lost 3 bases and 4 bases respectively, with 16 bases between them. CDR3 region: CASSSTVTFGYGYTF. The CDR3 DNA is TGTGCCAGCAGCTCGACAGTAACGTTCGGCTATGGCTACACCTTC.

The chain uses TRBV9 and TRBJ2-7, with 7 bases matching TRBD1. The CDR3 sequence is 14 residues long. Germline V lookup: CDR1 SGDLS, CDR2 YYNGEE. J lost 0 bases, V lost 3 bases, and 3 bases had no gene match. CDR3 in amino acids: CASSATGTSYEQYF. Here the CDR3 DNA reads TGTGCCAGCAGCGCGACAGGGACCTCCTACGAGCAGTACTTC.

V usage is TRBV6-5 and J usage is TRBJ1-1; D perhaps matches TRBD1 (6 bases). V was trimmed by 6 bases and J by 1 base, leaving 12 bases between them. Germline CDR1 and CDR2: MNHEY and SVGAGI. This CDR3 has 14 amino acids. In nucleotides, the CDR3 is TGTGCCAGCAGAGTACAGGGAGCGAACACTGAAGCTTTCTTT. Residues: CASRVQGANTEAFF.

The chain uses TRBV19 and TRBJ2-3; 9 bases fit TRBD2. Trimming took 0 bases from V and 6 from J; bases not matched to a gene: 4. Per germline, CDR1 LNHDA and CDR2 SQIVND (reference sequence). The CDR3 is 15 amino acids. The CDR3 region is CASSIERGGLDTQYF. CDR3 coding DNA: TGTGCCAGTAGTATAGAGCGGGGGGGCTTGGATACGCAGTATTTT.

V and J are TRBV9 and TRBJ1-5; 8 bases line up with TRBD1. Germline lookup yields CDR1 SGDLS and CDR2 YYNGEE. V dropped 4 bases and J dropped 5; count of bases not matched to a gene: 5. The CDR3 is 14 residues long. In DNA form, the CDR3 reads TGTGCCAGCAGCAAACAGGGGGGAGATCAGCCCCAGCATTTT. The encoded protein is CASSKQGGDQPQHF.

The rearrangement links TRBV5-1 to TRBJ2-7; 8 bases agree with TRBD2. The CDR3 is 17 residues long. With V trimmed by 0 bases and J by 3 bases, 11 bases remained unmatched. Germline V gives CDR1 SGHRS, CDR2 YFSETQ. The CDR3 is CASSLATQAAGVYEQYF. The CDR3 DNA follows: TGCGCCAGCAGCTTGGCCACTCAGGCAGCGGGGGTCTACGAGCAGTACTTC.

This clone was observed a few times. Other DNA sequences of this sample code for an identical CDR3. This chain links TRBV18 with TRBJ1-1; tentative D call: TRBD1 (6 bases). The ends were cut back, 3 bases at V and 1 base at J, with 6 bases in the middle. The CDR3 is 13 residues long. From germline, CDR1 is KGHSH and CDR2 LQKENI. The CDR3 DNA reads TGTGCCAGCTCACCGGGACAGAACACTGAAGCTTTCTTT. This gives the protein CASSPGQNTEAFF.

V gene TRBV25-1 combines with J gene TRBJ2-5, with D unresolved. Trimming removed 11 bases at V and 4 bases at J, with 11 bases between. The CDR3 runs to 11 residues. Germline V gene sequence: CDR1 MGHDK, CDR2 SYGVNS. The CDR3 region is CAAGSRETQYF. CDR3 DNA sequence: TGTGCCGCCGGGTCAAGAGAGACCCAGTACTTC.

J is TRBJ2-5 and V is TRBV10-2; no firm D call. The V gene's germline CDR1 is WSHSY and CDR2 SAAADI. V lost 4 bases and J lost 5, with 17 bases in between. CDR3 length equals 15 residues. CDR3 nucleotides: TGCGCCAGCAGTGTAAGCAATATGCCCACGGAGACCCAGTACTTC. As protein: CASSVSNMPTETQYF.

The chain carries TRBV5-6 and TRBJ1-1, with D hard to call. The germline V and J ends were trimmed by 6 bases and 5 bases, with 14 bases remaining between them. Germline V gene lookup returns CDR1 SGHDT and CDR2 YYEEEE. The CDR3 runs 13 residues. CDR3 in amino acids: CASIHYSGTEAFF. CDR3 DNA sequence: TGTGCCAGCATCCACTACTCGGGGACTGAAGCTTTCTTT.

CDR3: CASSLTSSGRDYGYTF. The CDR3 nucleotides are TGCGCCAGCAGCCTCACATCTTCGGGCAGGGACTATGGCTACACCTTC. This chain connects TRBV4-1 to TRBJ1-2, with D possibly TRBD1 on 5 matching bases. There are 16 residues in the CDR3. Looked up from germline, CDR1 is MGHRA and CDR2 is YSYEKL. V was clipped by 4 bases and J by 3 bases, with 18 bases between them.

V usage is TRBV27 and J usage is TRBJ2-3; 7 bases are shared with TRBD2. The CDR3 loop spans 13 amino acids. V shed 4 bases and J 6 bases; nucleotides not matched to a gene: 4. CDR1 and CDR2 from the germline V gene are MNHEY and SMNVEV (reference sequence). DNA for the CDR3: TGTGCCAGCAGTTCCAGGGAGGGGGATACGCAGTATTTT. Its protein is CASSSREGDTQYF.

This chain joins TRBV2 and TRBJ1-3, with TRBD1 identical over 10 bases. Unmatched junction bases numbered 8, after V lost 5 bases and J lost 4 bases. The CDR3 is made up of 16 amino acids. Germline V gene lookup returns CDR1 SNHLY and CDR2 FYNNEI. CDR3 protein: CASSRTGTGAGNTIYF. The CDR3, as DNA: TGTGCCAGCAGTCGCACCGGGACAGGGGCAGGAAACACCATATATTTT.

The chain recombines TRBV10-3 with TRBJ2-5, with D maybe TRBD1 (6 bases). V lost 3 bases and J 5 bases, leaving 10 bases between the germline ends. This CDR3 has 13 residues. CDR1 and CDR2 from the germline V gene are ENHRY and SYGVKD. CDR3 region: CAISDGQSETQYF. CDR3 nucleotides: TGTGCCATCAGTGACGGACAGTCGGAGACCCAGTACTTC.

A single count supports this clone. The genes are TRBV19 and TRBJ1-1; tentatively, D is TRBD1 (6 bases). CDR3 length: 15 amino acids. The V gene lost 0 bases and the J gene lost 0 bases, with 8 bases spanning the gap. The germline V gene has CDR1 LNHDA and CDR2 SQIVND (reference sequence). The DNA of the CDR3 is TGTGCCAGTAGTATAGAGGGACAAATGAACACTGAAGCTTTCTTT. This sequence encodes CASSIEGQMNTEAFF.